This T cell receptor beta chain was identified in a study of blood T cell repertoires in COVID-19. Study details: Acute and convalescent COVID-19 specimens originated in the United States, Italy and Spain. T cells, B-cell-depleted T cells, or PBMCs provided the cDNA or gDNA that served as material.

In the authors' workflow: Researchers report that nucleated cell counts were estimated from reference gene primer amplification. The method was immunoSEQ multiplex PCR; TCRdb's version includes in-frame clones alone and lacks a portion of them. Clonal size and the V and J genes are those of that table, whereas D and trimming came from the DNA. The sample yields roughly 190,000 clones, 80% to 85% seen once. Seattle cases were enrolled at active infection and followed longitudinally. CDR3 length: 14 amino acids. V shed 5 bases and J 7 bases; nucleotides not matched to a gene: 7. CDR1 and CDR2 (germline): LNHDA, SQIVND (reference sequence).

The origin of this receptor is a woman between 65 and 79 years old with COVID-19, enrolled during active disease. Input material: peripheral blood. The chain employs TRBV19 and TRBJ1-4, with 7 nucleotides matching TRBD1. CDR3 in DNA: TGTGCCAGTAGTCTCGGACAGGTTGTTGAAAAACTGTTTTTT. It is translated as CASSLGQVVEKLFF.